A single sample gave rise to the 20 T cell receptor beta chains below, sequenced in a study of TIL therapy for anti-PD-1-resistant metastatic lung cancer. The sample's time point: pre-treatment sample, taken before nivolumab and TIL therapy. Most excised metastases sampled were pleural nodules or supraclavicular lymph nodes. This was the immunoSEQ v3 assay. Libraries were prepared by immunoSEQ multiplex PCR; TCRdb keeps only in-frame clonotypes and omits some of them. Of about 48,000 clones in the sample, 70% to 85% were seen once. The sequences come from tumor tissue, collected at baseline. The source of these receptors is a person between 25 and 79 years old with non-small cell lung cancer.

The V and J genes are TRBV6-6 and TRBJ1-2, with 7 nucleotides matching TRBD1. The CDR3 is made up of 14 amino acids. Looked up from germline, CDR1 is MNHNY and CDR2 is SVGAGI (reference sequence). Trimming at V came to 8 bases and at J to 0 bases, leaving 6 bases not matched to a gene. The CDR3 loop reads CASRQDRSNYGYTF. CDR3 coding DNA: TGTGCCAGCCGACAGGACAGGTCTAACTATGGCTACACCTTC.

The genes are TRBV27 and TRBJ2-7; D may correspond to TRBD1 or TRBD2 (6 bases each). The germline V gene encodes CDR1 MNHEY and CDR2 SMNVEV (reference sequence). The CDR3 length is 15 residues. Trimming stripped 4 bases from V and 2 bases from J, with 15 bases between. DNA for the CDR3: TGTGCCAGCAGTTCTACAGGGTGGAGGGCCTACGAGCAGTACTTC. Encoded protein: CASSSTGWRAYEQYF.

The J gene is TRBJ2-1, the V gene TRBV27; D may be TRBD1 (5 bases). The CDR3 covers 17 residues. V lost 2 bases and J 4 bases, leaving 18 bases between the germline ends. The germline V gene has CDR1 MNHEY and CDR2 SMNVEV (reference sequence). CDR3 sequence: CASSLVGAVFGYNEQFF. Written as DNA, the CDR3 is TGTGCCAGCAGTTTAGTAGGGGCCGTTTTTGGGTACAATGAGCAGTTCTTC.

In this sample, this clone turned up a few times. This chain uses TRBV10-3 with TRBJ2-3; tentative D call: TRBD2 (6 bases). Germline CDR1 and CDR2: ENHRY and SYGVKD. CDR3 size: 15 residues. V dropped 2 bases and J dropped 1 base, with 10 bases sitting between them. This chain's CDR3 is CAISEGSGGTDTQYF. For the CDR3, the DNA is TGTGCCATCAGTGAGGGATCGGGGGGCACAGATACGCAGTATTTT.

The J gene is TRBJ2-7, the V gene TRBV5-1; the match to TRBD1 covers 7 bases. The V segment lost 0 bases and the J segment 1 base; nucleotides outside the gene matches: 4. CDR3 size: 15 residues. Germline assignment: CDR1 SGHRS and CDR2 YFSETQ. The CDR3 sequence is CASSLAGQASYEQYF. In nucleotides, the CDR3 is TGCGCCAGCAGCTTGGCCGGACAGGCTTCCTACGAGCAGTACTTC.

This clone appeared a single time. This sequence joins TRBV5-6 and TRBJ2-1; D unclear. Germline V gene sequence: CDR1 SGHDT, CDR2 YYEEEE. The CDR3 runs 14 residues. V was trimmed by 1 base and J by 7 bases, leaving 12 bases between them. The CDR3 DNA sequence: TGTGCCAGCAGCTTGCTCGCGACGAGGAATGAGCAGTTCTTC. It codes for CASSLLATRNEQFF.

The chain joins TRBV9 to TRBJ2-2; 7 bases are shared with TRBD1. Germline CDR1 reads SGDLS; CDR2 reads YYNGEE. V trimming: 4 bases; J trimming: 1 base; junction bases outside the gene matches: 10. CDR3 length equals 17 residues. The CDR3 sequence is CASSTSRAGGNTGELFF. In DNA, the CDR3 is TGTGCCAGCAGCACCAGTCGGGCAGGGGGGAACACCGGGGAGCTGTTTTTT.

The V call is TRBV27, the J call TRBJ2-6; 7 bases align to TRBD2. After removal of 5 bases from V and 0 bases from J, the junction contained 13 bases not matched to a gene. This CDR3 is built from 19 residues. The germline gives CDR1 MNHEY, CDR2 SMNVEV (reference sequence). The CDR3 is CASSPLERGVLSGANVLTF. Here the CDR3 DNA reads TGTGCCAGCAGTCCCCTCGAGCGGGGTGTACTCTCTGGGGCCAACGTCCTGACTTTC.

The rearrangement joins TRBV9 to TRBJ2-5; 7 bases map to TRBD2. Germline V CDR1 and CDR2: SGDLS, YYNGEE. V lost 0 bases to trimming and J lost 8 bases; unmatched junction nucleotides: 7. This CDR3 contains 14 residues. The CDR3 is CASSVATGGGTQYF. In DNA, the CDR3 is TGTGCCAGCAGCGTAGCTACGGGGGGTGGCACCCAGTACTTC.

This clone was counted between two and nine times. This chain connects TRBV11-2 to TRBJ1-2; D perhaps matches TRBD1 (5 bases). CDR1 is SGHAT and CDR2 is FQNNGV in the germline V gene. This CDR3 region has 15 residues. Trimming took off 0 bases at V and 6 bases at J, with 14 bases between the two ends. The CDR3 DNA sequence: TGTGCCAGCAGCTTAGATCTGGGAGGGGCGAATGGCTACACCTTC. Translation: CASSLDLGGANGYTF.

This clone was seen only once. Here the CDR3 reads CASSSQGPIGVEQYF. CDR3 nucleotide sequence: TGTGCCAGCAGCTCACAGGGGCCTATAGGTGTCGAGCAGTACTTC. The chain employs TRBV7-2 and TRBJ2-7, with 7 nucleotides matching TRBD1. V dropped 4 bases and J dropped 6; count of bases not matched to a gene: 12. The CDR3 is 15 residues long. Germline V CDR1 and CDR2: SGHTA, FQGNSA.

This chain joins TRBV19 and TRBJ1-5; no clear D gene. Germline lookup yields CDR1 LNHDA and CDR2 SQIVND (reference sequence). This CDR3 contains 13 residues. V dropped 3 bases and J dropped 5 bases, with 8 bases sitting between them. This CDR3 is CASSIYRDQPQHF. CDR3 bases: TGTGCCAGTAGTATTTACCGAGATCAGCCCCAGCATTTT.

The chain has TRBV5-1 and TRBJ1-1; possible D gene TRBD1, 5 bases. This CDR3 has 15 residues. With 4 bases removed from V and 1 base from J, the gap between germline ends came to 14 bases. Germline V CDR1 and CDR2: SGHRS, YFSETQ. CDR3 amino acids: CASSRVSDRNTEAFF. The CDR3 bases are TGCGCCAGCAGCAGGGTCAGCGACAGGAACACTGAAGCTTTCTTT.

The gene calls are TRBV10-1 and TRBJ1-2, with D hard to call. V was clipped by 4 bases and J by 3 bases, with 9 bases between them. This CDR3 has 13 residues. Per germline, CDR1 WNHNN and CDR2 SYGVQD (reference sequence). This chain's CDR3 is CASSVGKDYGYTF. DNA of the CDR3: TGCGCCAGCAGTGTGGGGAAAGACTATGGCTACACCTTC.

The chain combines TRBV6-5 with TRBJ2-5; the match to TRBD1 covers 7 bases. V lost 2 bases and J lost 2; bases outside the gene matches: 8. The CDR3 covers 16 residues. Germline values: CDR1 MNHEY, CDR2 SVGAGI. DNA for the CDR3: TGTGCCAGCAGTTACAGACAGGGCGAGGGGCAAGAGACCCAGTACTTC. Its translation: CASSYRQGEGQETQYF.

The chain carries TRBV2 and TRBJ1-1, with D tentatively TRBD1 (6 bases). Trimming removed 4 bases from V and 4 bases from J, with 13 bases in between. Looked up from germline, CDR1 is SNHLY and CDR2 is FYNNEI. The length of the CDR3 is 14 residues. The CDR3 region is CASSGGGGVTEAFF. The CDR3 bases are TGTGCCAGCAGTGGGGGAGGGGGAGTCACTGAAGCTTTCTTT.

This clone came up a few times. DNA for the CDR3: TGTGCCAGCAGCCGAGGGGCGGTCGGCACGCAGTATTTT. Amino acid sequence: CASSRGAVGTQYF. The V call is TRBV7-9, the J call TRBJ2-3, with D possibly called TRBD1 or TRBD2 (5 bases each). V gave up 5 bases and J gave up 9 bases, with 15 bases separating them. The CDR3 sequence is 13 residues long. Germline V gives CDR1 SEHNR, CDR2 FQNEAQ (reference sequence).

This sequence joins TRBV28 and TRBJ2-7; TRBD1 aligns across 8 bases. Trimming took 8 bases from V and 6 from J; bases not matched to a gene: 12. Germline V gives CDR1 MDHEN, CDR2 SYDVKM. This CDR3 comprises 14 residues. The CDR3 spells CASAGRTGWAEQYF. The CDR3 DNA sequence: TGTGCCAGCGCGGGGCGGACAGGGTGGGCCGAGCAGTACTTC.

This chain uses TRBV5-1 with TRBJ1-1, with unresolved D. V was cut by 4 bases and J by 1 base, with 8 bases left in between. Germline CDR1 SGHRS, CDR2 YFSETQ. There are 13 residues in the CDR3. The CDR3 loop reads CASSEIWNTEAFF. Here the CDR3 DNA reads TGCGCCAGCAGCGAGATCTGGAACACTGAAGCTTTCTTT. The whole variable domain, filled in from reference TRBV5-1 and TRBJ1-1, reads KAGVTQTPRYLIKTRGQQVTLSCSPISGHRSVSWYQQTPGQGLQFLFEYFSETQRNKGNFPGRFSGRQFSNSRSEMNVSTLELGDSALYLCASSEIWNTEAFFGQGTRLTVV.

The rearrangement links TRBV4-1 to TRBJ2-1, with 10 bases fitting TRBD2. The CDR3 runs 17 residues. Looked up from germline, CDR1 is MGHRA and CDR2 is YSYEKL. V shed 0 bases, J shed 1 base, and the junction held 3 bases outside the gene matches. The chain's CDR3 is CASSQDSSGSSYNEQFF. CDR3 coding DNA: TGCGCCAGCAGCCAAGATTCTAGCGGGAGTTCCTACAATGAGCAGTTCTTC.